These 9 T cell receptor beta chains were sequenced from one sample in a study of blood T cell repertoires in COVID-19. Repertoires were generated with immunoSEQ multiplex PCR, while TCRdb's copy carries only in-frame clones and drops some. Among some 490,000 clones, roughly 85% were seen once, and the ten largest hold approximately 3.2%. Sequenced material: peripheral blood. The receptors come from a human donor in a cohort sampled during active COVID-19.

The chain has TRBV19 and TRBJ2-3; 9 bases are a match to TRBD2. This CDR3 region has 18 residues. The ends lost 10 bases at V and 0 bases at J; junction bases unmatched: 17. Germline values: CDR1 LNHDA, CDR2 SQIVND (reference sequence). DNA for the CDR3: TGTGCCACAACCGCGGGGACTAGCTCTTTAATTAGCACAGATACGCAGTATTTT. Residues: CATTAGTSSLISTDTQYF.

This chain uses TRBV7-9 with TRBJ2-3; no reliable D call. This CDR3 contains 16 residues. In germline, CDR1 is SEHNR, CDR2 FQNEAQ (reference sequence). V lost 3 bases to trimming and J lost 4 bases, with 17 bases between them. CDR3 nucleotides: TGTGCCAGCAGCTTGCTACCTTACAGTAACGCAGATACGCAGTATTTT. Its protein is CASSLLPYSNADTQYF.

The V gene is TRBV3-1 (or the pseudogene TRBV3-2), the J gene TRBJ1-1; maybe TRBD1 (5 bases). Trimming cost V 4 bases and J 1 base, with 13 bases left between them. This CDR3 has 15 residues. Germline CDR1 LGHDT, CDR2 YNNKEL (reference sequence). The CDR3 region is CASSPQDRENTEAFF. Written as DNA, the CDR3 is TGTGCCAGCAGCCCCCAAGACAGAGAGAACACTGAAGCTTTCTTT.

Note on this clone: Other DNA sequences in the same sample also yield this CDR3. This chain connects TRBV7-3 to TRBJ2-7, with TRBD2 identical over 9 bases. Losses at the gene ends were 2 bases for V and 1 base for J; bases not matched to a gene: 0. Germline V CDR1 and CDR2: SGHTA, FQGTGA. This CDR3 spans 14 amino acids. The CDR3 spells CASSLAGGSYEQYF. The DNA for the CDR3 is TGTGCCAGCAGCTTAGCGGGAGGGTCCTACGAGCAGTACTTC.

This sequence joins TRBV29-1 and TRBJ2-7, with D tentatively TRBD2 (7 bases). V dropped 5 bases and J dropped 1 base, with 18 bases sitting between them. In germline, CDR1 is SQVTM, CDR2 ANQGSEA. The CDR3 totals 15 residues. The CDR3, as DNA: TGCAGCGTTCTCGTGGGGGGGGCAGGTTCCTACGAGCAGTACTTC. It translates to CSVLVGGAGSYEQYF.

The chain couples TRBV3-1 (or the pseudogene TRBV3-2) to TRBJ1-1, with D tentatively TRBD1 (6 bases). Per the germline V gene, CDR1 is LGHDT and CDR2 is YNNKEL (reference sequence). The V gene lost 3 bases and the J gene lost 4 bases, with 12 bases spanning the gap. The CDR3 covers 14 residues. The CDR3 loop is CASSHRGQRTEAFF. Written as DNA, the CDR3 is TGTGCCAGCAGCCACCGAGGACAGCGCACTGAAGCTTTCTTT.

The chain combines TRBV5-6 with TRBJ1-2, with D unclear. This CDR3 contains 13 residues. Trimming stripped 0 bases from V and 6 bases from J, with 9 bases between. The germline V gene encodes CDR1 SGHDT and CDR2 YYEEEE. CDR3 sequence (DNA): TGTGCCAGCAGCTTGGGAGGGTACGATGGCTACACCTTC. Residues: CASSLGGYDGYTF.

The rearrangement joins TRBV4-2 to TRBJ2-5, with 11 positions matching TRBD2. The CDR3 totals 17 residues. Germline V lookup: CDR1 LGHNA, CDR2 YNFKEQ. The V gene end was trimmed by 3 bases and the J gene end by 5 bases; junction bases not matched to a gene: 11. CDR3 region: CASSHGLAGDGGETQYF. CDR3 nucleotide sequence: TGTGCCAGCAGCCACGGACTAGCGGGTGACGGAGGGGAGACCCAGTACTTC.

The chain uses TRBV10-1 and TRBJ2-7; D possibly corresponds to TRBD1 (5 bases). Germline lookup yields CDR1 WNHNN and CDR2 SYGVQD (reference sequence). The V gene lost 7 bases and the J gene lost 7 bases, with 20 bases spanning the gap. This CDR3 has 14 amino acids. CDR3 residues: CASTALLGALEQYF. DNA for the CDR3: TGCGCCAGCACTGCCCTCCTAGGGGCGCTTGAGCAGTACTTC.